Below are 26 T cell receptor beta chains sequenced from a single sample in a study of blood T cell repertoires in COVID-19 (dated by TCRdb to the early 2020s). Preparation of the library involved the immunoSEQ multiplex PCR assay. As stored in TCRdb, this immuneACCESS dataset retains in-frame rearrangements with V and J assigned. A fraction of the clones does not appear; measured against another copy, unresolved V genes explain less than half of the discrepancy, and the remainder lacks a known reason. This sample holds 150,000 to 200,000 clones; roughly 91% were observed only once. Of the sample, about 5% falls within the top ten clones. Sequencing was done on a sample of peripheral blood. The receptors stem from a woman aged 50 to 60 with acute or convalescent COVID-19.

This chain connects TRBV10-3 to TRBJ1-1; tentative D call: TRBD1 (5 bases). Germline V CDR1 and CDR2: ENHRY, SYGVKD. The germline V and J ends were trimmed by 3 bases and 8 bases, with 13 bases remaining between them. This CDR3 region has 13 residues. The CDR3: CAISDRVAGEAFF. CDR3 DNA: TGTGCCATCAGTGATCGTGTGGCAGGGGAAGCTTTCTTT.

The genes are TRBV7-3 and TRBJ2-5; 8 bases align to TRBD2. From germline, CDR1 is SGHTA and CDR2 FQGTGA. The CDR3 contains 15 residues. V shed 1 base, J shed 4 bases, and the junction held 5 bases outside the gene matches. CDR3 DNA: TGTGCCAGCAGCTTAAGGCGGGGGGCCGTAGAGACCCAGTACTTC. Its protein product is CASSLRRGAVETQYF.

This chain uses TRBV15 with TRBJ2-1, with 8 bases fitting TRBD2. V lost 1 base, J lost 9 bases, and 14 bases stayed unmatched. The CDR3 runs 17 residues. Germline V lookup: CDR1 LNHNV, CDR2 YYDKDF (reference sequence). The CDR3 DNA is TGTGCCACCAGCAGAGCACTAAGCGGGGGCAGTCAGATTGAGCAGTTCTTC. As protein: CATSRALSGGSQIEQFF.

V gene TRBV11-2 combines with J gene TRBJ1-2; possible D gene TRBD1, 6 bases. The germline CDR1 and CDR2 sequences are SGHAT and FQNNGV. This CDR3 has 16 amino acids. V was clipped by 4 bases and J by 7 bases, with 22 bases between them. The DNA of the CDR3 is TGTGCCAGCAGCTCCCCCAACGTCGCAGGGGTTCGTGGCTACACCTTC. It codes for CASSSPNVAGVRGYTF.

The chain combines TRBV21-1 with TRBJ2-7; TRBD2, the D gene given by the table, was not confirmed from the DNA. TRBV21-1 is a listed pseudogene. The CDR3 runs to 17 residues. CDR3 in DNA: TGTGCCAGCCGCTTGAGCCCCTGGGGGGGTCTACGTAAAGAGCAGTACTTC. Its protein is CASRLSPWGGLRKEQYF.

The V gene is TRBV19, the J gene TRBJ1-4, with 8 bases aligning to TRBD1. The CDR3 is 15 residues long. The germline gives CDR1 LNHDA, CDR2 SQIVND (reference sequence). The J segment lost 1 base and the V segment lost 3 bases, leaving 1 base of the junction unmatched. CDR3 sequence reads: CASSMGTGTNEKLFF. As DNA, the CDR3 is TGTGCCAGTAGTATGGGGACAGGAACTAATGAAAAACTGTTTTTT. Variable domain in full (rest from reference TRBV19 and TRBJ1-4): DGGITQSPKYLFRKEGQNVTLSCEQNLNHDAMYWYRQDPGQGLRLIYYSQIVNDFQKGDIAEGYSVSREKKESFPLTVTSAQKNPTAFYLCASSMGTGTNEKLFFGSGTQLSVL.

V and J are TRBV7-9 and TRBJ2-2, with 7 bases identical to TRBD1. V shed 7 bases and J 0 bases; nucleotides not matched to a gene: 5. CDR1 SEHNR and CDR2 FQNEAQ come from the germline V gene (reference sequence). CDR3 length: 15 amino acids. CDR3 sequence (DNA): TGTGCCAGCACCCCCGGGACAGCGAACACCGGGGAGCTGTTTTTT. The encoded protein is CASTPGTANTGELFF. Variable domain in full (rest from reference TRBV7-9 and TRBJ2-2): DTGVSQNPRHKITKRGQNVTFRCDPISEHNRLYWYRQTLGQGPEFLTYFQNEAQLEKSRLLSDRFSAERPKGSFSTLEIQRTEQGDSAMYLCASTPGTANTGELFFGEGSRLTVL.

The V and J genes are TRBV25-1 and TRBJ2-1; 8 bases align to TRBD2. CDR3 length: 15 residues. The ends lost 3 bases at V and 8 bases at J; junction bases unmatched: 9. CDR1 and CDR2 (germline): MGHDK, SYGVNS. CDR3 amino acids: CASSDRGLAGDEQFF. CDR3 nucleotides: TGTGCCAGCAGTGATAGGGGTCTAGCGGGCGATGAGCAGTTCTTC.

The J gene is TRBJ1-2, the V gene TRBV18; 9 bases align to TRBD1. CDR1 and CDR2 from the germline V gene are KGHSH and LQKENI. The CDR3 extends over 15 amino acids. Unmatched junction bases numbered 5, after V lost 3 bases and J lost 3 bases. The chain's CDR3 is CASSPATGGDYGYTF. The CDR3 region has the DNA TGTGCCAGCTCACCGGCAACAGGGGGCGACTATGGCTACACCTTC.

The CDR3 nucleotides read TGTGCCAGCAGGGAGGATGGCCGCCCTCGATACGAGCAGTACTTC. It yields the protein CASREDGRPRYEQYF. This chain links TRBV5-6 with TRBJ2-7; D is possibly TRBD2 (5 bases). The CDR3 loop spans 15 amino acids. V lost 5 bases, J lost 4 bases, and 19 bases lay in between. The V gene's germline CDR1 is SGHDT and CDR2 YYEEEE.

The gene calls are TRBV19 and TRBJ1-5; a weak D match, TRBD1 (6 bases). The V end lost 6 bases, the J end lost 4 bases, and 19 bases lay between the germline ends. Germline loops: CDR1 LNHDA, CDR2 SQIVND (reference sequence). The CDR3 sequence is 16 residues long. CDR3 DNA: TGTGCCAGTAGAGCCACCGGGGGGGCAGGGAATCAGCCCCAGCATTTT. Translating it yields CASRATGGAGNQPQHF.

The chain links TRBV19 to TRBJ2-3; 11 bases are a match to TRBD2. The CDR3 is made up of 16 amino acids. Per the germline V gene, CDR1 is LNHDA and CDR2 is SQIVND (reference sequence). V lost 4 bases to trimming and J lost 2 bases; unmatched junction nucleotides: 5. The CDR3 DNA reads TGTGCCAGTAGTACCACTAGCGGGAGCCCCACAGATACGCAGTATTTT. This translates into CASSTTSGSPTDTQYF.

The genes are TRBV15 and TRBJ2-1; weak D call: TRBD1 (6 bases). The CDR3 length is 16 residues. Trimming took 6 bases from V and 0 from J, leaving 15 bases between them. Germline loops: CDR1 LNHNV, CDR2 YYDKDF (reference sequence). The CDR3 DNA reads as TGTGCCACCAGGGAACGGGACATTGGCTCCTACAATGAGCAGTTCTTC. It specifies CATRERDIGSYNEQFF.

The count of this clone is one. V usage is TRBV3-1 (or the pseudogene TRBV3-2) and J usage is TRBJ2-3; D is undetermined. CDR3 length: 14 amino acids. V shed 4 bases and J shed 0 bases, with 8 bases lying between them. CDR1 and CDR2 (germline): LGHDT, YNNKEL (reference sequence). Here the CDR3 reads CASSPRESTDTQYF. The CDR3 nucleotides are TGTGCCAGCAGCCCCCGAGAGAGCACAGATACGCAGTATTTT.

The chain is built from TRBV9 and TRBJ1-5, with D perhaps TRBD1 (6 bases). Trimming removed 0 bases from V and 5 bases from J, with 9 bases in between. The germline V gene encodes CDR1 SGDLS and CDR2 YYNGEE. The CDR3 has 14 amino acids. The CDR3 DNA reads TGTGCCAGCAGCGTAGCAGGGGCCGATCAGCCCCAGCATTTT. It specifies CASSVAGADQPQHF. Full variable domain (remainder filled in from reference TRBV9 and TRBJ1-5): DSGVTQTPKHLITATGQRVTLRCSPRSGDLSVYWYQQSLDQGLQFLIQYYNGEERAKGNILERFSAQQFPDLHSELNLSSLELGDSALYFCASSVAGADQPQHFGDGTRLSIL.

The chain joins TRBV7-2 to TRBJ1-6; no firm D call. V lost 3 bases, J lost 7 bases, and 7 bases lay in between. In germline, CDR1 is SGHTA, CDR2 FQGNSA. There are 13 residues in the CDR3. The CDR3 here is CASSFSLNSPLHF. The CDR3 nucleotides read TGTGCCAGCAGCTTTAGTTTAAATTCACCCCTCCACTTT.

The gene calls are TRBV6-5 and TRBJ1-2, with D maybe TRBD1 (6 bases). The CDR3 runs to 13 residues. V gave up 5 bases and J gave up 6 bases, with 13 bases separating them. Germline lookup yields CDR1 MNHEY and CDR2 SVGAGI. CDR3 in amino acids: CASSPQQGHGYTF. For the CDR3, the DNA is TGTGCCAGCAGTCCCCAACAGGGTCATGGCTACACCTTC.

The CDR3 sequence is CASFQGTNEKLFF. The CDR3 DNA reads TGTGCCAGCTTCCAGGGAACTAATGAAAAACTGTTTTTT. The gene calls are TRBV6-5 and TRBJ1-4; TRBD1 might be the D (5 bases). CDR1 is MNHEY and CDR2 is SVGAGI in the germline V gene. CDR3 size: 13 residues. Trimming removed 8 bases at V and 1 base at J, with 8 bases between.

The chain has TRBV3-1 (or the pseudogene TRBV3-2) and TRBJ2-1; 12 bases agree with TRBD2. Trimming took 1 base from V and 7 from J; bases not matched to a gene: 8. This CDR3 has 17 amino acids. Germline values: CDR1 LGHDT, CDR2 YNNKEL (reference sequence). The CDR3 sequence is CASSQAGKTSGSNEQFF. The CDR3 nucleotides read TGTGCCAGCAGCCAAGCGGGTAAGACTAGCGGGAGTAATGAGCAGTTCTTC.

This clone was recorded once. The chain carries TRBV30 and TRBJ2-1, with TRBD2 matching over 8 bases. This CDR3 comprises 14 residues. CDR1 and CDR2 from the germline V gene are GTSNPN and SVGIG (reference sequence). V shed 4 bases, J shed 1 base, and the junction held 3 bases outside the gene matches. CDR3 nucleotides: TGTGCCTGGAATAGCGGGATTTCCTACAATGAGCAGTTCTTC. Protein product: CAWNSGISYNEQFF.

Only a few counts were recorded for this clone. The chain uses TRBV2 and TRBJ1-5; 7 nucleotides match TRBD1. The V gene end was trimmed by 2 bases and the J gene end by 5 bases; junction bases not matched to a gene: 6. CDR1 and CDR2 from the germline V gene are SNHLY and FYNNEI. There are 15 residues in the CDR3. The CDR3 here is CASSELRDRYQPQHF. The DNA for the CDR3 is TGTGCCAGCAGTGAACTAAGGGACAGATATCAGCCCCAGCATTTT.

The V call is TRBV29-1, the J call TRBJ2-2; D gene uncertain. Per the germline V gene, CDR1 is SQVTM and CDR2 is ANQGSEA. Trimming removed 4 bases at V and 3 bases at J, with 9 bases between. This CDR3 region has 13 residues. The CDR3 DNA is TGCAGCGTTGGTTCGGAGTACACCGGGGAGCTGTTTTTT. Residues: CSVGSEYTGELFF.

The chain employs TRBV28 and TRBJ1-2, with D tentatively TRBD1 (6 bases). In germline, CDR1 is MDHEN, CDR2 SYDVKM. The CDR3 loop spans 17 amino acids. Trimming cost V 2 bases and J 8 bases, with 24 bases left between them. For the CDR3, the DNA is TGTGCCAGCAGTTTACAATTTGAGGGGGGGCCGCTTGAGGGCTACACCTTC. This encodes CASSLQFEGGPLEGYTF.

The rearrangement uses TRBV7-9 and TRBJ2-4; D uncertain. In germline, CDR1 is SEHNR, CDR2 FQNEAQ (reference sequence). Trimming shortened V by 5 bases and J by 8 bases, and 7 bases separated the two germline ends. The CDR3 covers 11 residues. Here the CDR3 reads CASSLSDIQYF. In nucleotides, the CDR3 is TGTGCCAGCAGCCTTTCCGACATTCAGTACTTC. The full variable domain, with the rest looked up from reference TRBV7-9 and TRBJ2-4, is DTGVSQNPRHKITKRGQNVTFRCDPISEHNRLYWYRQTLGQGPEFLTYFQNEAQLEKSRLLSDRFSAERPKGSFSTLEIQRTEQGDSAMYLCASSLSDIQYFGAGTRLSVL.

V is TRBV7-2 and J is TRBJ2-1; 12 bases agree with TRBD2. V shed 4 bases and J 2 bases; nucleotides not matched to a gene: 0. The CDR3 sequence is 15 residues long. Germline V gives CDR1 SGHTA, CDR2 FQGNSA. Here the CDR3 reads CASSSSGGAYNEQFF. The CDR3 region has the DNA TGTGCCAGCAGCTCTAGCGGGGGGGCCTACAATGAGCAGTTCTTC.

V usage is TRBV27 and J usage is TRBJ2-3; 9 bases agree with TRBD1. Germline CDR1 is MNHEY and CDR2 is SMNVEV (reference sequence). Unmatched junction bases numbered 5, after V lost 5 bases and J lost 5 bases. The CDR3 consists of 14 residues. CDR3 region: CASSVTGGEDTQYF. The CDR3 bases are TGTGCCAGCAGTGTGACAGGGGGAGAAGATACGCAGTATTTT.